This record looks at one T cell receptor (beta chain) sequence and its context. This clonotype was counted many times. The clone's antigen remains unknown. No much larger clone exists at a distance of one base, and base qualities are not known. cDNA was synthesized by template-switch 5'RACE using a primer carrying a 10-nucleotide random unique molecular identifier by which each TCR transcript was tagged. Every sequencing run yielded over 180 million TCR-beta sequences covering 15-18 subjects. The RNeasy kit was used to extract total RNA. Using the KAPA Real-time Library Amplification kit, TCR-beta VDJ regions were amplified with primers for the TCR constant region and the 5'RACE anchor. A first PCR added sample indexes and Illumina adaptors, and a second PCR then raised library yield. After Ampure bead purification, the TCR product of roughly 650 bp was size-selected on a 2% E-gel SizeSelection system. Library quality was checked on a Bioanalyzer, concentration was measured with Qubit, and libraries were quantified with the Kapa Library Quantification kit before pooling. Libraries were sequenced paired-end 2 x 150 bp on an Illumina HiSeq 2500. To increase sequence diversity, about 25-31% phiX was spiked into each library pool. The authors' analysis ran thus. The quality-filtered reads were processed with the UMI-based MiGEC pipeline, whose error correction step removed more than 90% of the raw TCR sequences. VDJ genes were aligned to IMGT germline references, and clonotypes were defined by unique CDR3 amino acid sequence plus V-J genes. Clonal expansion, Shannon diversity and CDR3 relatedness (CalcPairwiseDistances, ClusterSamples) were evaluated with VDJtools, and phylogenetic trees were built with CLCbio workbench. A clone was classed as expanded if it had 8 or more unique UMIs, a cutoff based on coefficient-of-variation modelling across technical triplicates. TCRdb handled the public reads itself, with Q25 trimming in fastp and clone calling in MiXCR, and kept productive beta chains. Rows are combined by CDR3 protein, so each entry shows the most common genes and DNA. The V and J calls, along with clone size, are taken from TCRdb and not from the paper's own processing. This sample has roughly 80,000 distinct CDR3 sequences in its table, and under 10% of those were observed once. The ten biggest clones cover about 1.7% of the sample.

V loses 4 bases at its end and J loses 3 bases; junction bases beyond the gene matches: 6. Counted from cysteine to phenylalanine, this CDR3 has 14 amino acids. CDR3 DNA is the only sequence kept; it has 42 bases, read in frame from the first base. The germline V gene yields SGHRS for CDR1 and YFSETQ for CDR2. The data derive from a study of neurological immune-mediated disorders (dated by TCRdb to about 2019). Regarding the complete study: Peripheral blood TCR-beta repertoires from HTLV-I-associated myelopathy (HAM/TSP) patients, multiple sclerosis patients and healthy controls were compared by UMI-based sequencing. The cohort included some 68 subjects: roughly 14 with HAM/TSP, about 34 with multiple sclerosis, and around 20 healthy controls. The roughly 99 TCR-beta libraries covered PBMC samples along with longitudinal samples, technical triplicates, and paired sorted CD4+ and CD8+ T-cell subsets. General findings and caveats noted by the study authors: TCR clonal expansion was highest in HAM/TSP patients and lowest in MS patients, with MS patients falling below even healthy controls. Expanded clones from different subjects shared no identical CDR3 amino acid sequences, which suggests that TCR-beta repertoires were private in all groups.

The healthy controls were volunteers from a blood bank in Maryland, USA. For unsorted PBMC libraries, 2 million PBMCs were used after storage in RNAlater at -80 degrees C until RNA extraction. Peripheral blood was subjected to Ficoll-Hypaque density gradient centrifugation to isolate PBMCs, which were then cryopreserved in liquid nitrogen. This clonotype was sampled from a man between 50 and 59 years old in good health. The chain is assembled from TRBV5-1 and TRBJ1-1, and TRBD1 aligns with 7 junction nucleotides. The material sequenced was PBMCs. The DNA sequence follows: TGCGCCAGCAGCGACAGGGTCGACGACACTGAAGCTTTCTTT. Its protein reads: CASSDRVDDTEAFF.